Included here is one T cell receptor (beta chain) sequence, with context. The length of the CDR3 is 16 residues. In germline, CDR1 is SGHVS, CDR2 FNYEAQ. The V segment lost 5 bases and the J segment 5 bases; nucleotides outside the gene matches: 12. These data come from a study of blood T cell repertoires in COVID-19. The wider study: T cells, B-cell-depleted T cells, or PBMCs provided the cDNA or gDNA that served as material.

Source study methods: Nucleated cell counts were estimated from reference gene primer amplification. The repertoire was sequenced with immunoSEQ multiplex PCR; TCRdb's copy has only in-frame clones and lacks some. The DNA gave D and trimming, while V, J and clone size come from that table. The table lists 310,000 or so clones, around 87% of them singletons. The sample comprised peripheral blood. This chain links TRBV7-6 with TRBJ2-5; 9 positions agree with TRBD2. This TCR came from a woman aged 45-60 years with active or convalescent COVID-19. The CDR3 spells CASSPPLAGGWETQYF. Here the CDR3 DNA reads TGTGCCAGCAGCCCTCCCCTGGCGGGGGGGTGGGAGACCCAGTACTTC.